This TCR beta chain emerged from a study of Ad26.COV2.S vaccination and SARS-CoV-2 variants. Findings of the study overall: Vaccine recipients and placebo recipients showed similar non-spike TCR breadth. Analyses of TCR breadth and depth may have underestimated total T cell responses.

Worth noting for this clone: Its specificity is unknown.

Assay: immunoSEQ multiplex PCR; the TCRdb copy retains only in-frame clones and omits some. The repertoire includes 450,000 to 550,000 clones, approximately 90% of them detected once, and 1.5% to 2% sits in the top ten. This CDR3 contains 18 residues. CDR1 LGHNT and CDR2 FRNRAP come from the germline V gene. Between the trimmed V and J ends, which lost 1 base and 1 base, there was a span of 18 bases. Described treatment: roughly 20 received Ad26.COV2.S at low or high dose, single or two shots; roughly five received placebo; per-sample allocation not given. Vaccine and placebo recipients were sampled on day 63 after the first injection.

The specimen was peripheral blood, collected in a trial of Ad26.COV2.S vaccine versus placebo. The V gene is TRBV12-5, the J gene TRBJ2-3; D is possibly TRBD2 (6 bases). The sequence derives from a person aged 18 to 65 who received the Ad26.COV2.S COVID-19 vaccine or a placebo. The CDR3 here is CASGLARRGGVRTDTQYF. CDR3 bases: TGTGCTAGTGGTTTGGCCCGGAGAGGCGGGGTTCGCACAGATACGCAGTATTTT.